The entry below gives a single T cell receptor beta chain sequence along with its context. Its antigen target is currently unknown. No much larger clone exists at a distance of one base, and base qualities are not known. These data come from a study of blood T cell repertoires in COVID-19 (dated by TCRdb to the early 2020s). Context from the whole study: Collaborator samples came from the United States, Italy and Spain and covered acute and convalescent phases of COVID-19. The prospective study material was composed of cDNA or gDNA derived from T cells, B-cell-depleted T cells, or PBMCs. Where HLA class I and class II types were available, the types were taken from metadata supplied by the sample provider, not from assay-based typing. The repertoires were made available in a free public database intended to serve as a resource for research on the immune response to SARS-CoV-2. Samples were obtained from the ongoing ImmuneRACE study (first 160 participants) and from over 1,000 subjects provided by 6 global collaborators. Sample metadata almost always included a de-identified subject ID, COVID-19 status, age in years and sex. Subjects who had been exposed to COVID-19, were actively infected with it, or had recovered from it provided the deeply sampled blood TCRbeta repertoires that made up the dataset. Results the study describes overall, beyond this receptor: Clinical and demographic metadata were provided uncurated, with the amount varying by source and participant.

Here V drops 5 bases and J drops 2 bases, and the junction holds 8 bases not matched to any gene. CDR1 and CDR2 are read off the germline V gene (reference sequence) as MNHEY and SMNVEV. From its cysteine to its phenylalanine, the CDR3 spans 18 amino acids. Only the CDR3 DNA stays, 54 bases, in frame from base 1. The immunoSEQ Assay, a bias-controlled multiplex PCR, was used to amplify TCRbeta CDR3 regions from genomic DNA. Per the authors' processing: Nucleated cell counts per sample were estimated from amplification of reference gene primers within the assay. To quantify the absolute abundance of each unique TCRbeta CDR3 rearrangement, sequence reads were collapsed and filtered. Productive Simpson clonality was computed per sample as the square root of Simpson's diversity index over productive rearrangements. TCRdb's version of the immuneACCESS table is confined to in-frame rearrangements and falls short of the full clone set. An unresolved V gene accounts for under half of the shortfall where checked; the remainder is of unknown origin. D and trimming come from the DNA, and the V and J calls and clone size come from that table. The sample table records around 230,000 clones; approximately 83% of these occur just once. The biggest ten clones account for about 3.5% of the sample.

Participants in the prospective study were aged 18 to 89 years, lived in under 30 United States geographic areas, and enrolled through a virtual design. To assign participants to cohorts, the prospective study relied on clinical history that participants themselves reported in a screening survey and a study questionnaire. Mobile phlebotomists in the prospective study collected whole blood, serum and a nasopharyngeal or oropharyngeal swab from every participant. Over a roughly 2-month period, participants in the prospective study had the option of providing additional blood draws and questionnaires. Prospective study blood samples were shipped either frozen or at room temperature before DNA extraction.

Input material: PBMCs or T cells enriched from blood (not recorded which). In this chain, TRBV27 is recombined with TRBJ2-1; 14 nucleotides in the junction match TRBD2. The origin of this receptor is a woman aged 40 to 50 with acute COVID-19. The CDR3: CASSLRTSGRYPYNEQFF. The sequenced DNA: TGTGCCAGCAGTCTTCGGACTAGCGGGAGGTACCCCTACAATGAGCAGTTCTTC.